A selection of T cell receptor beta chains follows, all from one sample in a study of technical replicates of blood from a few donors. The table came from immunoSEQ multiplex PCR; TCRdb's copy has only in-frame clones and leaves some out. The table shows about 85,000 clones, with around 94% occurring only once. The sample consisted of T cells isolated from PBMCs. The receptors derive from a human donor in good health. Each CDR3 is given with its conserved first and last residue. A D gene is named only where the DNA matches it firmly. Clone size is not always given. Where it is, it says once, few, many or a class for expanded clones.

j_call d_call clone_size v_call cdr3_nt cdr3_aa
TRBJ2-1 TRBD2 NA TRBV6-4 TGTGCCAGCAGTGACTCGGCTAGCGGGGGGTCAGATGAGCAGTTCTTC CASSDSASGGSDEQFF
TRBJ1-5 TRBD1 NA TRBV23-1 TGCGCCAGCAGTCAATCTATTGGGTGCGGGACAGGGGATCAGCCCCAGCATTTT CASSQSIGCGTGDQPQHF
TRBJ2-5 TRBD2 once TRBV4-1 TGCGCCAGCAGCCAAGAGAGTCTGGGCGGGGGGCAAGAGACCCAGTACTTC CASSQESLGGGQETQYF
TRBJ1-1 NA few TRBV28 TGTGCCAGCAGTTTAATCGACAGAACTCGTCGTGAAGCTTTCTTT CASSLIDRTRREAFF
TRBJ2-1 TRBD2 NA TRBV19 TGTGCCAGTAGCAAATTAGCGGGAGAAGACAATGAGCAGTTCTTC CASSKLAGEDNEQFF
TRBJ2-7 TRBD1 NA TRBV4-2 TGTGCCAGCAGTCCTGGACAGGGGGGATCCTACGAGCAGTACTTC CASSPGQGGSYEQYF
TRBJ2-5 TRBD2 NA TRBV6-5 TGTGCCAGCAGTTACGCGGGAGGGGGGGTACGAGAGACCCAGTACTTC CASSYAGGGVRETQYF
TRBJ1-5 NA NA TRBV7-2 TGTGCCAGCAGCTTAGGCGGGCAGCCCCAGCATTTT CASSLGGQPQHF
TRBJ2-1 NA once TRBV11-3 TGTGCCAGCAGCCTCGCGGGGCAACCCTACAATGAGCAGTTCTTC CASSLAGQPYNEQFF
TRBJ2-1 TRBD2 NA TRBV4-1 TGCGCCAGCAGCCAAGCTATCGCGGGAGGGCTCAATGAGCAGTTCTTC CASSQAIAGGLNEQFF
TRBJ1-5 TRBD1 NA TRBV12-5 TGTGCTAGTGGTTTGGGCGGACAGGGAACTCAGCCCCAGCATTTT CASGLGGQGTQPQHF
TRBJ1-4 TRBD1 NA TRBV29-1 TGCAGCGTCGCCGGGACAGCTAATGAAAAACTGTTTTTT CSVAGTANEKLFF
TRBJ1-6 TRBD1 NA TRBV5-4 TGTGCCAGCAGCGATCTGACAGGGACGACCTATAATTCACCCCTCCACTTT CASSDLTGTTYNSPLHF
TRBJ2-7 NA NA TRBV20-1 TGCAGTGCAATCGACAACTACGAGCAGTACTTC CSAIDNYEQYF
TRBJ1-3 TRBD1 NA TRBV7-9 TGTGCCAGCAGCTACAGACAGGGGTTGATCTCTGGAAACACCATATATTTT CASSYRQGLISGNTIYF
TRBJ1-5 NA NA TRBV6-1 TGTGCCAGCAGTGAAAGAGGGGACACCTATAGCAATCAGCCCCAGCATTTT CASSERGDTYSNQPQHF
TRBJ2-5 TRBD2 once TRBV7-7 TGTGCCAGCAGCTTAGTCTTGGGACTAGCGGTGGAGACCCAGTACTTC CASSLVLGLAVETQYF